This passage covers 19 T cell receptor beta chains from one sample sequenced in a study of Ad26.COV2.S vaccination and SARS-CoV-2 variants. The data were produced by immunoSEQ multiplex PCR, yet TCRdb's version contains in-frame clones alone and is incomplete. This table holds under 300,000 clones, 70% to 90% found once. Treatment noted: around 19 received Ad26.COV2.S at low or high dose, single or two shots; a few received placebo; per-sample allocation not given. The investigators took samples on day 63 after the first vaccine or placebo injection. The sample here was peripheral blood, taken in a trial of Ad26.COV2.S vaccine versus placebo. The receptors were gathered from a person between 18 and 65 years old who received the Ad26.COV2.S COVID-19 vaccine or a placebo.

This chain uses TRBV19 with TRBJ1-4; the D gene is possibly TRBD1 (5 bases). The V and J ends lost 3 bases and 1 base respectively, with 18 bases between them. Looked up from germline, CDR1 is LNHDA and CDR2 is SQIVND (reference sequence). The CDR3 spans 18 residues. CDR3 bases: TGTGCCAGTAGTATTCGGAGGCGCGGGGGAGTAACTAATGAAAAACTGTTTTTT. The encoded protein is CASSIRRRGGVTNEKLFF.

This rearrangement joins TRBV19 to TRBJ1-5; 8 bases match TRBD1. Per the germline V gene, CDR1 is LNHDA and CDR2 is SQIVND (reference sequence). J gave up 7 bases and V 4 bases, and 6 bases lay outside the gene matches. The CDR3 is made up of 14 amino acids. CDR3 nucleotides: TGTGCCAGTAGTACCGGACAGGGCATACAGCCCCAGCATTTT. Its protein product is CASSTGQGIQPQHF.

The rearrangement joins TRBV15 to TRBJ2-3; the D is unclear. Trimming pared 0 bases from V and 9 bases from J, leaving 7 bases between. The CDR3 is 12 residues long. The germline V gene encodes CDR1 LNHNV and CDR2 YYDKDF (reference sequence). The CDR3 is CATSRELLTQYF. In DNA, the CDR3 is TGTGCCACCAGCAGAGAGCTGTTGACGCAGTATTTT.

The rearrangement joins TRBV5-1 to TRBJ2-1; 7 positions match TRBD2. The CDR3 is made up of 15 amino acids. Germline V gene data show CDR1 as SGHRS and CDR2 as YFSETQ. With V trimmed by 0 bases and J by 2 bases, 2 bases remained unmatched. CDR3 sequence reads: CASSLEAGTYNEQFF. CDR3 DNA: TGCGCCAGCAGCTTGGAAGCGGGGACCTACAATGAGCAGTTCTTC.

This chain connects TRBV2 to TRBJ2-6, with 10 nucleotides matching TRBD1. CDR3 length: 18 amino acids. The ends lost 6 bases at V and 0 bases at J; junction bases unmatched: 8. Per the germline V gene, CDR1 is SNHLY and CDR2 is FYNNEI. This CDR3 reads CASRPRTGGNSGANVLTF. The CDR3 DNA reads TGTGCCAGCAGGCCCCGGACAGGGGGTAACTCTGGGGCCAACGTCCTGACTTTC.

This sequence joins TRBV4-2 and TRBJ2-3; a weak D match, TRBD1 (5 bases). This CDR3 spans 17 amino acids. Trimming stripped 1 base from V and 0 bases from J, with 14 bases between. Germline CDR1 is LGHNA and CDR2 is YNFKEQ. The CDR3 spells CASSQVEVRASTDTQYF. The CDR3 nucleotides read TGTGCCAGCAGCCAAGTTGAGGTCAGGGCTAGCACAGATACGCAGTATTTT.

The CDR3 reads CARQGPPSSYEQYV. CDR3 sequence (DNA): TGTGCCAGGCAGGGTCCGCCGAGCTCCTACGAGCAGTACGTC. The V and J genes are TRBV27 and TRBJ2-7; D might be TRBD1 (5 bases). There are 14 residues in the CDR3. The V and J ends lost 9 bases and 0 bases respectively, with 15 bases between them. Germline V CDR1 and CDR2: MNHEY, SMNVEV (reference sequence).

The chain carries TRBV11-2 and TRBJ2-3; the D gene is possibly TRBD1 (5 bases). The CDR3 is made up of 15 amino acids. CDR1 SGHAT and CDR2 FQNNGV come from the germline V gene. Deletions cut 4 bases from V and 1 base from J, with 12 bases between. The CDR3 DNA reads TGTGCCAGCAGCTCCCCCCTAGGGGGCACAGATACGCAGTATTTT. Translating it yields CASSSPLGGTDTQYF.

There are a few counts of this clone. The chain uses TRBV7-2 and TRBJ1-6; D uncertain. Germline V lookup: CDR1 SGHTA, CDR2 FQGNSA. V lost 5 bases and J 9 bases, leaving 14 bases between the germline ends. The CDR3 extends over 14 amino acids. CDR3 bases: TGTGCCAGCAGCCGTTTATCCTTTGGTTCACCCCTCCACTTT. This gives the protein CASSRLSFGSPLHF. Using reference TRBV7-2 and TRBJ1-6 for the parts outside the CDR3, the full variable domain is GAGVSQSPSNKVTEKGKDVELRCDPISGHTALYWYRQSLGQGLEFLIYFQGNSAPDKSGLPSDRFSAERTGGSVSTLTIQRTQQEDSAVYLCASSRLSFGSPLHFGNGTRLTVT.

The rearrangement links TRBV24-1 to TRBJ2-1; D is possibly TRBD1 or TRBD2 (5 bases each). Between the trimmed V and J ends, which lost 9 bases and 9 bases, there was a span of 17 bases. The CDR3 loop spans 13 amino acids. The germline V gene encodes CDR1 KGHDR and CDR2 SFDVKD. The CDR3 loop is CATGEGGGSEQFF. The CDR3 coding sequence is TGTGCCACCGGAGAAGGTGGGGGTTCTGAGCAGTTCTTC.

CDR3 sequence (DNA): TGCAGCATATCGACAGGGAGCTCCTACGAGCAGTACGTC. It specifies CSISTGSSYEQYV. The V gene is TRBV29-1, the J gene TRBJ2-7; 7 bases align to TRBD1. CDR1 and CDR2 (germline): SQVTM, ANQGSEA. There are 13 residues in the CDR3. The J segment lost 0 bases and the V segment lost 8 bases, leaving 7 bases of the junction unmatched.

This chain connects TRBV4-2 to TRBJ2-1; the D gene is possibly TRBD2 (6 bases). This CDR3 is built from 16 residues. Trimming shortened V by 0 bases and J by 10 bases, and 19 bases separated the two germline ends. CDR1 is LGHNA, CDR2 YNFKEQ, per germline. CDR3 sequence reads: CASSQELGTGNDEQFF. DNA for the CDR3: TGTGCCAGCAGCCAAGAACTGGGGACTGGTAATGACGAGCAGTTCTTC.

The chain combines TRBV11-2 with TRBJ2-3; D is unresolved. V was cut by 3 bases and J by 2 bases, with 6 bases left in between. The CDR3 spans 13 residues. The germline CDR1 and CDR2 sequences are SGHAT and FQNNGV. The CDR3 DNA reads TGTGCCAGCAGCTTGCTGTACACAGATACGCAGTATTTT. Translated: CASSLLYTDTQYF.

The gene calls are TRBV6-5 and TRBJ2-2; D gene uncertain. V was clipped by 5 bases and J by 0 bases, with 7 bases between them. This CDR3 is 14 amino acids long. Per the germline V gene, CDR1 is MNHEY and CDR2 is SVGAGI. The CDR3 DNA sequence: TGTGCCAGCAGTCCCTGGTCGAACACCGGGGAGCTGTTTTTT. Its protein product is CASSPWSNTGELFF.

The chain links TRBV18 to TRBJ2-5; no reliable D call. The CDR3 runs 15 residues. Per germline, CDR1 KGHSH and CDR2 LQKENI. Trimming pared 4 bases from V and 2 bases from J, leaving 14 bases between. CDR3 sequence (DNA): TGTGCCAGCTCACTTACCTATACATCTCAAGAGACCCAGTACTTC. Residues: CASSLTYTSQETQYF.

The chain employs TRBV4-3 and TRBJ2-1, with D hard to call. CDR3 length: 17 amino acids. CDR1 is LGHNA, CDR2 YSLEER, per germline. V was shortened by 0 bases and J by 3 bases, with 15 bases between the two germline ends. The CDR3 coding sequence is TGCGCCAGCAGCCAAGATGTGGGGTTATGGGACTACAATGAGCAGTTCTTC. This translates into CASSQDVGLWDYNEQFF.

This clone is a singleton in its sample. The rearrangement links TRBV11-2 to TRBJ1-1; D gene unclear. CDR1 is SGHAT and CDR2 is FQNNGV in the germline V gene. The CDR3 totals 14 residues. Trimming shortened V by 3 bases and J by 4 bases, and 12 bases separated the two germline ends. CDR3 residues: CASSLSAVSTEAFF. CDR3 sequence (DNA): TGTGCCAGCAGCTTGTCGGCGGTGTCCACTGAAGCTTTCTTT.

This chain uses TRBV7-2 with TRBJ2-3; D may be TRBD1 or TRBD2 (5 bases each). V was cut by 6 bases and J by 4 bases, with 20 bases left in between. The germline V gene has CDR1 SGHTA and CDR2 FQGNSA. The CDR3 runs to 16 residues. The DNA of the CDR3 is TGTGCCAGCAGGGCCGAATCGGGGCGCCCAGCAGATACGCAGTATTTT. This sequence encodes CASRAESGRPADTQYF. Full variable domain (rest looked up from reference TRBV7-2 and TRBJ2-3): GAGVSQSPSNKVTEKGKDVELRCDPISGHTALYWYRQSLGQGLEFLIYFQGNSAPDKSGLPSDRFSAERTGGSVSTLTIQRTQQEDSAVYLCASRAESGRPADTQYFGPGTRLTVL.

This sequence joins TRBV18 and TRBJ1-3; D might be TRBD1 (5 bases). The CDR3 runs to 17 residues. V shed 3 bases and J shed 0 bases, with 15 bases lying between them. Per the germline V gene, CDR1 is KGHSH and CDR2 is LQKENI. CDR3 region: CASSPTDTPFSGNTIYF. The CDR3 DNA is TGTGCCAGCTCACCGACAGATACTCCCTTCTCTGGAAACACCATATATTTT. Based on the CDR3 plus reference TRBV18 and TRBJ1-3, the full variable domain is NAGVMQNPRHLVRRRGQEARLRCSPMKGHSHVYWYRQLPEEGLKFMVYLQKENIIDESGMPKERFSAEFPKEGPSILRIQQVVRGDSAAYFCASSPTDTPFSGNTIYFGEGSWLTVV.